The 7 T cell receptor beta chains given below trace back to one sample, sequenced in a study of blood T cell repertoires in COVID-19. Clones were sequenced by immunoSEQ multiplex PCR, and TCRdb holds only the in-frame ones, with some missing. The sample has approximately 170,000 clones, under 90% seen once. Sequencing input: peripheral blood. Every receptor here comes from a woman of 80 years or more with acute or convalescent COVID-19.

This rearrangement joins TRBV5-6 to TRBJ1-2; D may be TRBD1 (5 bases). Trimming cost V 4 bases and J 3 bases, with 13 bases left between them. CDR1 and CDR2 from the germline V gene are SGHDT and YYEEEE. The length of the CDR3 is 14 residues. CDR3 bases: TGTGCCAGCAGCCCGGGGGTTTATGACTATGGCTACACCTTC. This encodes CASSPGVYDYGYTF.

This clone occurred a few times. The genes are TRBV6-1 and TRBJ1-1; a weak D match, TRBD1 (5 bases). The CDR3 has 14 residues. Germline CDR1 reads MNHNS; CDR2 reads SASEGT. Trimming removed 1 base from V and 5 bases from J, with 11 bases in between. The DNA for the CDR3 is TGTGCCAGCAGTGAAGGGTACGGGGGGACTGAAGCTTTCTTT. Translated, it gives CASSEGYGGTEAFF.

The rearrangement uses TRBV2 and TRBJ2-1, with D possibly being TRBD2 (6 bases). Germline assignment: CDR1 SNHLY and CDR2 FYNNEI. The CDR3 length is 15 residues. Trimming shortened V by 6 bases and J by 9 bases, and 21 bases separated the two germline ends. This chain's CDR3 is CASSAGTFEVSEQFF. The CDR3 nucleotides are TGTGCCAGCAGCGCTGGGACTTTTGAGGTCAGTGAGCAGTTCTTC.

CDR3 in amino acids: CASSEDNQPQHF. The DNA for the CDR3 is TGTGCCAGTAGTGAGGATAATCAGCCCCAGCATTTT. The V gene is TRBV19, the J gene TRBJ1-5; D uncertain. The germline V and J ends were trimmed by 5 bases and 4 bases, with 6 bases remaining between them. CDR1 and CDR2 from the germline V gene are LNHDA and SQIVND (reference sequence). This CDR3 contains 12 residues.

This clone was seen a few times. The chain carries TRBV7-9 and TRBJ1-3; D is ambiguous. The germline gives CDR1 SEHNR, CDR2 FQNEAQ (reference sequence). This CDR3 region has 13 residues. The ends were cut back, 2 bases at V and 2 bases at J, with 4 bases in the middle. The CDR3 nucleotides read TGTGCCAGCAGCTTATCGGCTGGAAACACCATATATTTT. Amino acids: CASSLSAGNTIYF. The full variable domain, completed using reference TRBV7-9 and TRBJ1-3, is DTGVSQNPRHKITKRGQNVTFRCDPISEHNRLYWYRQTLGQGPEFLTYFQNEAQLEKSRLLSDRFSAERPKGSFSTLEIQRTEQGDSAMYLCASSLSAGNTIYFGEGSWLTVV.

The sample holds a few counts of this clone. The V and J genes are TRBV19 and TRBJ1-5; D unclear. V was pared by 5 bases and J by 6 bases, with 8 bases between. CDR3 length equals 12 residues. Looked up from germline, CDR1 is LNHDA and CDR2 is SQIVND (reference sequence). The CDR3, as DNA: TGTGCCAGTAGTTTCGGCGGTCAGCCCCAGCATTTT. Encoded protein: CASSFGGQPQHF.

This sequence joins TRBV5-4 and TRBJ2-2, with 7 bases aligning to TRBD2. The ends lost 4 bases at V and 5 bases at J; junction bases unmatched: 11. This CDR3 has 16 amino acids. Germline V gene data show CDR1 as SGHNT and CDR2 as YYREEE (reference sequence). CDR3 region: CASSNERAGLTGELFF. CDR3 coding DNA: TGTGCCAGCAGCAACGAGCGAGCGGGACTAACCGGGGAGCTGTTTTTT.